Following are 15 T cell receptor beta chains from one sample sequenced in a study of cytotoxic CD8 clonotypes in ibrutinib-treated CLL. Data came from immunoSEQ multiplex PCR; TCRdb stores just in-frame clones and leaves some out. This table holds tens of thousands of clones, about 63% found once. Here the sequenced sample was PBMCs, taken after 12 months of ibrutinib treatment. The receptor set was obtained from a human donor with chronic lymphocytic leukemia.

The CDR3 reads CASSLVVLGQSYNEQFF. In DNA, the CDR3 is TGTGCCAGCAGCTTGGTAGTCTTGGGACAGTCCTACAATGAGCAGTTCTTC. The J gene is TRBJ2-1, the V gene TRBV5-6; the match to TRBD1 covers 7 bases. Germline-derived CDR1 and CDR2 are SGHDT and YYEEEE. This CDR3 is 17 amino acids long. Trimming at V came to 0 bases and at J to 1 base, leaving 7 bases not matched to a gene.

The chain joins TRBV2 to TRBJ2-3; tentatively, D is TRBD2 (6 bases). Between the trimmed V and J ends, which lost 1 base and 9 bases, there was a span of 8 bases. The length of the CDR3 is 12 residues. CDR1 and CDR2 (germline): SNHLY, FYNNEI. The CDR3 DNA follows: TGTGCCAGCAGTGAAGGGAGGGGAACGCAGTATTTT. This translates into CASSEGRGTQYF.

J is TRBJ2-2 and V is TRBV5-1; the D gene is possibly TRBD1 (5 bases). The CDR3 covers 19 residues. Germline CDR1 reads SGHRS; CDR2 reads YFSETQ. V gave up 1 base and J gave up 7 bases, with 26 bases separating them. CDR3 coding DNA: TGCGCCAGCAGCTTGTTCGCAGGGTCCCTTACCCTACCGTTCGGGGAGCTGTTTTTT. Translating gives CASSLFAGSLTLPFGELFF.

This chain links TRBV7-9 with TRBJ1-1; a weak D match, TRBD1 (5 bases). V was clipped by 1 base and J by 3 bases, with 24 bases between them. The CDR3 length is 19 residues. Germline CDR1 and CDR2: SEHNR and FQNEAQ (reference sequence). CDR3 sequence reads: CASSLDWGGTDLQDTEAFF. The DNA for the CDR3 is TGTGCCAGCAGCTTAGATTGGGGAGGGACCGACCTTCAGGACACTGAAGCTTTCTTT.

This clone was counted between two and nine times. The identical CDR3 is also encoded by other nucleotide sequences in the sample. The chain carries TRBV10-1 and TRBJ2-7; the match to TRBD1 covers 7 bases. The germline CDR1 and CDR2 sequences are WNHNN and SYGVQD (reference sequence). The CDR3 loop spans 13 amino acids. V gave up 4 bases and J gave up 3 bases; unmatched junction bases: 3. In nucleotides, the CDR3 is TGCGCCAGCAGTGCGGGACAGTACTACGAGCAGTACTTC. Its protein is CASSAGQYYEQYF.

This clone has just one count. V usage is TRBV10-3 and J usage is TRBJ2-5; the D is unclear. This CDR3 has 14 residues. The germline V gene encodes CDR1 ENHRY and CDR2 SYGVKD. The V end lost 5 bases, the J end lost 0 bases, and 10 bases lay between the germline ends. CDR3 protein: CAISFGQDQETQYF. The CDR3 DNA sequence: TGTGCCATCAGTTTTGGGCAGGACCAAGAGACCCAGTACTTC.

The chain carries TRBV6-4 and TRBJ1-2; TRBD1 is a possible D gene (5 bases). The CDR3 extends over 14 amino acids. Germline V gives CDR1 MRHNA, CDR2 SNTAGT. Trimming pared 0 bases from V and 8 bases from J, leaving 13 bases between. Here the CDR3 reads CASSDSQGASGYTF. The CDR3 DNA is TGTGCCAGCAGTGACTCGCAAGGGGCAAGCGGCTACACCTTC.

This chain joins TRBV6-6 and TRBJ1-1; D gene uncertain. V shed 6 bases and J shed 6 bases, with 20 bases lying between them. Germline V lookup: CDR1 MNHNY, CDR2 SVGAGI (reference sequence). The CDR3 is made up of 15 amino acids. The CDR3 protein is CASRQPSGSRSEAFF. The CDR3 DNA is TGTGCCAGCAGACAACCCTCGGGATCAAGGTCTGAAGCTTTCTTT.

V is TRBV19 and J is TRBJ1-6; D is possibly TRBD1 (5 bases). The germline gives CDR1 LNHDA, CDR2 SQIVND (reference sequence). Trimming left V 6 bases short and J 3 bases short, with 18 bases between. This CDR3 region has 17 residues. CDR3 coding DNA: TGTGCCAGTAGCCGGAGGGTTCTGAGGGGCTATAATTCACCCCTCCACTTT. Amino acids: CASSRRVLRGYNSPLHF.

The chain uses TRBV7-9 and TRBJ1-4; perhaps TRBD1 as D (5 bases). The CDR3 totals 14 residues. The germline V and J ends were trimmed by 7 bases and 6 bases, with 15 bases remaining between them. The germline CDR1 and CDR2 sequences are SEHNR and FQNEAQ (reference sequence). CDR3 amino acids: CASTLAGVDEKLFF. The CDR3 bases are TGTGCCAGCACCCTTGCGGGGGTAGATGAAAAACTGTTTTTT.

V gene TRBV7-6 combines with J gene TRBJ1-2; TRBD1 matches at 9 bases. The CDR3 loop spans 18 amino acids. The junction had 10 bases not matched to a gene; V was cut back by 1 base and J by 1 base. CDR1 and CDR2 from the germline V gene are SGHVS and FNYEAQ. The CDR3 region has the DNA TGTGCCAGCAGCTTAGGGGGACTGGGACAGGGAATTAACTATGGCTACACCTTC. Protein sequence: CASSLGGLGQGINYGYTF.

The chain joins TRBV2 to TRBJ2-1; perhaps TRBD2 as D (5 bases). The germline CDR1 and CDR2 sequences are SNHLY and FYNNEI. Between the trimmed V and J ends, which lost 4 bases and 8 bases, there was a span of 9 bases. This CDR3 has 12 residues. CDR3 in amino acids: CASSATRDEQFF. In DNA form, the CDR3 reads TGTGCCAGCAGTGCCACGAGGGATGAGCAGTTCTTC.

This clone is medium-sized (0.01 to 0.1%) within its sample. The chain employs TRBV19 and TRBJ2-3, with D possibly being TRBD2 (5 bases). Trimming removed 5 bases from V and 4 bases from J, with 16 bases in between. The CDR3 length is 15 residues. Germline loops: CDR1 LNHDA, CDR2 SQIVND (reference sequence). The CDR3 spells CASSSPNMGADTQYF. Written as DNA, the CDR3 is TGTGCCAGTAGTTCCCCCAACATGGGAGCAGATACGCAGTATTTT.

This clone was counted once. V is TRBV21-1 and J is TRBJ2-7; the D call of TRBD1 is as the table states it, not checked on the DNA. TRBV21-1 is noted as a pseudogene. The CDR3 runs to 11 residues. The DNA of the CDR3 is TGTGCCATCGACATTGGGACAGGAGTCGACTTC. The encoded protein is CAIDIGTGVDF.

The genes are TRBV9 and TRBJ2-7, with a possible D match to TRBD1 (6 bases). The CDR3 contains 16 residues. V lost 4 bases, J lost 0 bases, and 17 bases lay in between. From germline, CDR1 is SGDLS and CDR2 YYNGEE. The CDR3 nucleotides are TGTGCCAGCAGCCCGACCGGGACACTCTCCTCCTACGAGCAGTACTTC. This gives the protein CASSPTGTLSSYEQYF.